This TCR beta chain is from a study of T cells in Graves' hyperthyroidism and ophthalmopathy. About the research overall: Prior to any treatment, at the point of initial diagnosis, peripheral blood was collected.

This clonotype has only a few counts. The investigators amplified TCR beta CDR3 regions from RNA transcripts. A first-round RT-PCR of the TCR CDR3 used the HTBI primer set. MiXCR was run by TCRdb on the multiplex PCR reads, yielding one entry per CDR3 protein. The data contain about 600,000 distinct CDR3 sequences, approximately 15% of them singletons. The length of the CDR3 is 13 residues. Germline CDR1 SGHRS, CDR2 YFSETQ. With 0 bases removed from V and 8 bases from J, the gap between germline ends came to 8 bases. Source material: blood. The clonotype was recovered from a woman aged 40 to 50 with Graves' ophthalmopathy. This chain uses TRBV5-1 with TRBJ1-4; no clear D gene. The CDR3 spells CASSLDVEEKLFF. The CDR3 DNA reads TGCGCCAGCAGCTTGGATGTAGAGGAAAAACTGTTTTTT.